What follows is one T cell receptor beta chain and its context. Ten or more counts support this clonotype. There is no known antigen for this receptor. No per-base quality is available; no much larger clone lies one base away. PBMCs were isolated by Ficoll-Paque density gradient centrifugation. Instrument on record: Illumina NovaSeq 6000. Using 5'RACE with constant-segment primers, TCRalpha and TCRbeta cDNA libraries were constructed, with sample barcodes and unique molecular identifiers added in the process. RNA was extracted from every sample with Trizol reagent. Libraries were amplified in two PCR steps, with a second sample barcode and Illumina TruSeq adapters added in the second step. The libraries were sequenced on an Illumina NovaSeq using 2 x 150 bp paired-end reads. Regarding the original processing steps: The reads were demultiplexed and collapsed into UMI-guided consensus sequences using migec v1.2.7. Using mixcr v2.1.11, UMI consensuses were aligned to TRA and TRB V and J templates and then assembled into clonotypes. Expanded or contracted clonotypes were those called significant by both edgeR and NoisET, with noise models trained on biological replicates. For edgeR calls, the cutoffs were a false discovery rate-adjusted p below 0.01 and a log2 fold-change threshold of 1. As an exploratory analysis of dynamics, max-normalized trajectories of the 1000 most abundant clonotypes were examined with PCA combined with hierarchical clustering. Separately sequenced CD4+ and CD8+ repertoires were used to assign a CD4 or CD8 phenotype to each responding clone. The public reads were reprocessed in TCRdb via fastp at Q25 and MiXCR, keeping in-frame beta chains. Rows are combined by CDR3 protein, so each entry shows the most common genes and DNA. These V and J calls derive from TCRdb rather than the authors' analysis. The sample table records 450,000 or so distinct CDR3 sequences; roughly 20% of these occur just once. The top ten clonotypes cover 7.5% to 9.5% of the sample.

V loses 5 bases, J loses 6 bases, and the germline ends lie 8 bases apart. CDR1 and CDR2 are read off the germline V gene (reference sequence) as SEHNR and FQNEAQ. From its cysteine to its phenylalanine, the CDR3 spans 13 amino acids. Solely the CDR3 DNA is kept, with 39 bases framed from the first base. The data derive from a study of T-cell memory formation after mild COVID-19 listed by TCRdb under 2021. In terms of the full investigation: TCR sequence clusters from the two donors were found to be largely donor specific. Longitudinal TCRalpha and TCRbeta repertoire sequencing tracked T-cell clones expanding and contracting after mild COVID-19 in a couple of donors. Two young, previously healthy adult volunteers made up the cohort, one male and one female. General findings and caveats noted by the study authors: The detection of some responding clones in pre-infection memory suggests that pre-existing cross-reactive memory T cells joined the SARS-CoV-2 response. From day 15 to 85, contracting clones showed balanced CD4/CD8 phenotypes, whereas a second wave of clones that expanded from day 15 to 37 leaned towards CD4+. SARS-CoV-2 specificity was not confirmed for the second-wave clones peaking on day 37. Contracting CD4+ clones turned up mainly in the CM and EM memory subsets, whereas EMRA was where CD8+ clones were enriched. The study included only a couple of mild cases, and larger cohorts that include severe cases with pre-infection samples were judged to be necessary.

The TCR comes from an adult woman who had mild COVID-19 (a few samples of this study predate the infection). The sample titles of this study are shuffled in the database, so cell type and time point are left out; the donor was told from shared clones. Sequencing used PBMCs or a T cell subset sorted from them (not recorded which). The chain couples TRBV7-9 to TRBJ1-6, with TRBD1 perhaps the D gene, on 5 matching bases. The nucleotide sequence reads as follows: TGTGCCAGCAGCAGGGGAATTAATTCACCCCTCCACTTT. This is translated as CASSRGINSPLHF.